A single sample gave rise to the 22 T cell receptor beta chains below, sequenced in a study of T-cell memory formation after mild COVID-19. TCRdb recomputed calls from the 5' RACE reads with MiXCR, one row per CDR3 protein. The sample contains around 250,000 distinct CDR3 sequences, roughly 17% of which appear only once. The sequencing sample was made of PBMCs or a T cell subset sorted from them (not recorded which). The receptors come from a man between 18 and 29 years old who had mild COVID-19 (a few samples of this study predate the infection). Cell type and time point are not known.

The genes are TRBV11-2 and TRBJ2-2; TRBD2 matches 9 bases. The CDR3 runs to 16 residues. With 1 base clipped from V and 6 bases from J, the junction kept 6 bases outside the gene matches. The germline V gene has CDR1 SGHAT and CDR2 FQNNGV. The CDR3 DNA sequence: TGTGCCAGCAGCTTAGCCCCCGGCGGGGGGGCCGGGGAGCTGTTTTTT. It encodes CASSLAPGGGAGELFF.

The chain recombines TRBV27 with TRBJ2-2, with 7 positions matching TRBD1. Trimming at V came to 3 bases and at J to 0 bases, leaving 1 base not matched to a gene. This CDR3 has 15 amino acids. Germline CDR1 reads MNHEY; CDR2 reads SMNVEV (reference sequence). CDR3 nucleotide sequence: TGTGCCAGCAGTTTGACAGGGACGAACACCGGGGAGCTGTTTTTT. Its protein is CASSLTGTNTGELFF.

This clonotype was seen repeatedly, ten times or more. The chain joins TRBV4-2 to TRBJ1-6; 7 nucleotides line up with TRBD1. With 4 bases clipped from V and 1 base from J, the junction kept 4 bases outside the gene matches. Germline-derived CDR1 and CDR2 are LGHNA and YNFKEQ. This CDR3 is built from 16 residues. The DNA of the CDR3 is TGTGCCAGCAGCCTAGGGGGCGGTTCCTATAATTCACCCCTCCACTTT. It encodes CASSLGGGSYNSPLHF.

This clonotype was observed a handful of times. The CDR3 here is CASSKAASGVSYEQYV. The CDR3 nucleotides read TGTGCCAGCAGCAAAGCTGCCAGCGGGGTCTCCTACGAGCAGTACGTC. J is TRBJ2-7 and V is TRBV21-1; the table's D call of TRBD2 was not tested on the DNA. TRBV21-1 is classified as a pseudogene. The CDR3 length is 16 residues.

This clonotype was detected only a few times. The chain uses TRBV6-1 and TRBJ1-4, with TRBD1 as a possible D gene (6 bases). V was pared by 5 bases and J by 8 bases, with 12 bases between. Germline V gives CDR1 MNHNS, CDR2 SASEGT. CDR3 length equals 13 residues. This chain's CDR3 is CASSIADREKLFF. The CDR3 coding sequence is TGTGCCAGCAGTATCGCCGACAGGGAAAAACTGTTTTTT.

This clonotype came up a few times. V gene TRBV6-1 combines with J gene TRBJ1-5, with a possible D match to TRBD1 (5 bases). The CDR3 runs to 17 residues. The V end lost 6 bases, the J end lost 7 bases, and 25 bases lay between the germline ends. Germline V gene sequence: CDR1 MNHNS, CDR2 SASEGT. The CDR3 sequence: CASRDPGSGALRQPQHF. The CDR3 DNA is TGTGCCAGCAGGGACCCCGGGAGTGGGGCCCTCAGGCAGCCCCAGCATTTT.

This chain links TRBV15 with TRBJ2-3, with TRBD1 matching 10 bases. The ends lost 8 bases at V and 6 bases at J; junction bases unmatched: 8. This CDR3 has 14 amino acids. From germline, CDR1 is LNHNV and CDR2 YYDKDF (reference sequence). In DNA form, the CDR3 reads TGTGCCACCCGTCCGGGACAGGGGCTCGATACGCAGTATTTT. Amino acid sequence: CATRPGQGLDTQYF.

Here the CDR3 reads CASSYLGLGRYNEQFF. The CDR3 nucleotides are TGTGCCAGCAGTTACCTGGGACTAGGCCGATACAATGAGCAGTTCTTC. This chain links TRBV6-2 or TRBV6-3 with TRBJ2-1, with TRBD2 identical over 8 bases. The CDR3 is 16 residues long. In germline, CDR1 is MNHEY, CDR2 SVGEGT. The ends lost 2 bases at V and 4 bases at J; junction bases unmatched: 7.

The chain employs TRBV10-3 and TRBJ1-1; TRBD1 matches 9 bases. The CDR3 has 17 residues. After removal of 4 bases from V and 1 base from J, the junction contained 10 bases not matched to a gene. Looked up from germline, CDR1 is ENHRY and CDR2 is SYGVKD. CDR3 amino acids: CAISVNPGQGANTEAFF. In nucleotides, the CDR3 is TGTGCCATCAGTGTAAATCCGGGACAGGGAGCGAACACTGAAGCTTTCTTT.

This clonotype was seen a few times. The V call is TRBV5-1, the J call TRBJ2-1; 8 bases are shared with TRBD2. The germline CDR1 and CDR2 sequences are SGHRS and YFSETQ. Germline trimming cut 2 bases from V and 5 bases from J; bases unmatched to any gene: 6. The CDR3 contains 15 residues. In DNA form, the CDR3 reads TGCGCCAGCAGCTTACTAGCGGCCGGGGACAATGAGCAGTTCTTC. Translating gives CASSLLAAGDNEQFF.

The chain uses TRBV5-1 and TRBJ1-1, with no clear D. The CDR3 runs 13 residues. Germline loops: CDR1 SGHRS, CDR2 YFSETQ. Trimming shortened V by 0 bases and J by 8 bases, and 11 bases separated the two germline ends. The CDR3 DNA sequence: TGCGCCAGCAGCTTGGACGGAGGGTGGGAAGCTTTCTTT. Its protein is CASSLDGGWEAFF.

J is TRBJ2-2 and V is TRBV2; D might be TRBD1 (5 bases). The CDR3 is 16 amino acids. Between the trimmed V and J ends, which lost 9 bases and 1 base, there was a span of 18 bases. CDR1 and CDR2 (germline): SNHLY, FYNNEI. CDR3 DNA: TGTGCCAGACAGCCGGCGGCAGGGAAGAACACCGGGGAGCTGTTTTTT. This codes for CARQPAAGKNTGELFF.

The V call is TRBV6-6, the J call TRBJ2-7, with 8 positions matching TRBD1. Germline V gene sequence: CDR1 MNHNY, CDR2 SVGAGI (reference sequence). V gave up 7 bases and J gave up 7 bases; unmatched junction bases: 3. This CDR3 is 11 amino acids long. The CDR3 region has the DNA TGTGCCAGCATACAGGGGGGTGAGCAGTACGTC. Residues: CASIQGGEQYV.

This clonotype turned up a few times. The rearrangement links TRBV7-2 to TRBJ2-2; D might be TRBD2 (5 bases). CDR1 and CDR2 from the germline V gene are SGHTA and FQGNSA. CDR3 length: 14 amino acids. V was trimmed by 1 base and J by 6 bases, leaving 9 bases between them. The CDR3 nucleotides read TGTGCCAGCAGCTTAGAAGCGGCTGCCGGGGAGCTGTTTTTT. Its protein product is CASSLEAAAGELFF.

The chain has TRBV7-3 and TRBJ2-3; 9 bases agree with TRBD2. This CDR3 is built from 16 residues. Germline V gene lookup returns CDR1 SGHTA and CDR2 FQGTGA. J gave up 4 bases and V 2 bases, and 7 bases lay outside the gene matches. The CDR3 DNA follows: TGTGCCAGCAGCTTATTAGTCGCGGGGGGGCCAGATACGCAGTATTTT. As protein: CASSLLVAGGPDTQYF.

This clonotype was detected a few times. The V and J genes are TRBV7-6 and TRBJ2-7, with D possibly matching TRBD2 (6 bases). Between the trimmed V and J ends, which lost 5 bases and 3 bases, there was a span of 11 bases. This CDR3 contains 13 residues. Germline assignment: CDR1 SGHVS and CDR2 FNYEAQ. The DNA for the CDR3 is TGTGCCAGCAGCGGAGGGCCACACTACGAGCAGTACGTC. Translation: CASSGGPHYEQYV.

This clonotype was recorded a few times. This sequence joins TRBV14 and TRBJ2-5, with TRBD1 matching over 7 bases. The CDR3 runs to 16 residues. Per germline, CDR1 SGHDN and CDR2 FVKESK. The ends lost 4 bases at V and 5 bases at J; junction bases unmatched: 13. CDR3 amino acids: CASSRTGTDDSETQYF. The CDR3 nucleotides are TGTGCCAGCAGCCGAACCGGGACAGACGATTCTGAGACCCAGTACTTC.

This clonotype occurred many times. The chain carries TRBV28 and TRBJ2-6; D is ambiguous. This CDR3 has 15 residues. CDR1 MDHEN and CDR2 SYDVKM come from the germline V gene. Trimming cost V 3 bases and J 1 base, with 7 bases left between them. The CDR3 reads CASSFTNSGANVLTF. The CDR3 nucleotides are TGTGCCAGCAGTTTTACGAATTCTGGGGCCAACGTCCTGACTTTC. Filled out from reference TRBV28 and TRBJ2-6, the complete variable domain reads DVKVTQSSRYLVKRTGEKVFLECVQDMDHENMFWYRQDPGLGLRLIYFSYDVKMKEKGDIPEGYSVSREKKERFSLILESASTNQTSMYLCASSFTNSGANVLTFGAGSRLTVL.

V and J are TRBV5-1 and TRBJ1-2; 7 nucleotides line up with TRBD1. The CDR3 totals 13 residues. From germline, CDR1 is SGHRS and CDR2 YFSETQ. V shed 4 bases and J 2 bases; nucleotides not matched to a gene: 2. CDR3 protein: CASSEDRNYGYTF. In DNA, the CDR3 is TGCGCCAGCAGCGAGGACAGGAACTATGGCTACACCTTC.

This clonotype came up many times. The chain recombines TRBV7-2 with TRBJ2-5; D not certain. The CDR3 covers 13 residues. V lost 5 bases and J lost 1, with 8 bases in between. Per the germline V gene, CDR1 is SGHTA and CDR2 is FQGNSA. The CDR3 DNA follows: TGTGCCAGCAGCCCCCGGGCCCAAGAGACCCAGTACTTC. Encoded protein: CASSPRAQETQYF. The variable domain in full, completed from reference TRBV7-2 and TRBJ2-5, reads GAGVSQSPSNKVTEKGKDVELRCDPISGHTALYWYRQSLGQGLEFLIYFQGNSAPDKSGLPSDRFSAERTGGSVSTLTIQRTQQEDSAVYLCASSPRAQETQYFGPGTRLLVL.

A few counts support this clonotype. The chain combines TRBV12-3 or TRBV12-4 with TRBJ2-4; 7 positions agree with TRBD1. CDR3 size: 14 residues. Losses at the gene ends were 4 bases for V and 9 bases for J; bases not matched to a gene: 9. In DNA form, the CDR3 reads TGTGCCAGCAGTTACAGGGGAAGTCTAAGCATTCAGTACTTC. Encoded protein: CASSYRGSLSIQYF.

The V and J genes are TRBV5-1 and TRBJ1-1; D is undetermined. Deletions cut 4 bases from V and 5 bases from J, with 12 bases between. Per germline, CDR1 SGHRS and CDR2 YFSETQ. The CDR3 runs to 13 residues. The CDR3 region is CASSAPSATEAFF. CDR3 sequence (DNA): TGCGCCAGCAGCGCCCCCTCGGCTACTGAAGCTTTCTTT.